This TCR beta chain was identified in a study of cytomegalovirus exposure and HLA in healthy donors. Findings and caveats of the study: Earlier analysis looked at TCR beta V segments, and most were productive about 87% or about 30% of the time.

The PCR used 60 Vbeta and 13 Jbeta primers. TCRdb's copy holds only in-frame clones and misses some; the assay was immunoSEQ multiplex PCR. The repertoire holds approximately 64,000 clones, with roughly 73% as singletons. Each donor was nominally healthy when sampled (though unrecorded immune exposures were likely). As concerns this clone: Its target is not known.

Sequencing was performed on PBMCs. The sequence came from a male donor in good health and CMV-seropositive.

Here the CDR3 DNA reads TGTGCCAGCAGCTTGCGCAGGGGGAGAAACACCATATATTTT. It codes for CASSLRRGRNTIYF. The chain is built from TRBV5-6 and TRBJ1-3, with TRBD1 matching over 7 bases. The CDR3 consists of 14 residues. V lost 1 base to trimming and J lost 5 bases; unmatched junction nucleotides: 3. The V gene's germline CDR1 is SGHDT and CDR2 YYEEEE.